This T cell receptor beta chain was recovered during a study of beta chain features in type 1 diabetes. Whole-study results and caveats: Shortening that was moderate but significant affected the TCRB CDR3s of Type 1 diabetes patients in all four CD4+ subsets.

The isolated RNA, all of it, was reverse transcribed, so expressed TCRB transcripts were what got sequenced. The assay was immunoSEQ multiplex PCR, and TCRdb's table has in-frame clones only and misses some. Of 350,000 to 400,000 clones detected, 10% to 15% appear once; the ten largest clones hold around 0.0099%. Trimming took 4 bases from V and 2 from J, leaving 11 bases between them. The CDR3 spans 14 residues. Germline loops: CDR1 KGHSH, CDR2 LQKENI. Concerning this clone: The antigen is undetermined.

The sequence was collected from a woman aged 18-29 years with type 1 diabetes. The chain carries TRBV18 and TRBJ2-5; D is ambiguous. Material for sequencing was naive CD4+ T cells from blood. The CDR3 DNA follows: TGTGCCAGCTCACAACCACCGGTTCAAGAGACCCAGTACTTC. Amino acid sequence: CASSQPPVQETQYF.